Below, one T cell receptor (beta chain) is given with its context. Its matching antigen is unknown. The data originate from a study of TIL therapy for anti-PD-1-resistant metastatic lung cancer. Study-wide context: Tumors had a median PD-L1 proportion score of more than 5%. Half of patients were current or former smokers. By whole-exome sequencing, median non-synonymous tumor mutation burden was roughly 1.6 mutations per megabase.

Specified time point: pre-treatment sample, taken before nivolumab and TIL therapy. Points from the study as a whole: Treatment-naive, never-smoker and oncogene-addicted patients were overrepresented in this highly selected cohort.

J lost 12 bases, V lost 0 bases, and 5 bases had no gene match. Germline CDR1 is MRHNA and CDR2 is SNTAGT. This CDR3 contains 17 residues. The immunoSEQ assay was v3. The protocol was immunoSEQ multiplex PCR, while the TCRdb copy is restricted to in-frame clones and leaves out a portion. The sample carries around 21,000 clones, about 71% recorded once. Here the sequenced sample was blood, taken at baseline. The V call is TRBV6-4, the J call TRBJ2-6; 16 bases agree with TRBD2. This TCR was sampled from a person aged 25-85 years with non-small cell lung cancer. CDR3 DNA sequence: TGTGCCAGCAGTGACTCGGGACTAGCGGGGGGGCGTATCGTCCTGACTTTC. It is translated as CASSDSGLAGGRIVLTF.